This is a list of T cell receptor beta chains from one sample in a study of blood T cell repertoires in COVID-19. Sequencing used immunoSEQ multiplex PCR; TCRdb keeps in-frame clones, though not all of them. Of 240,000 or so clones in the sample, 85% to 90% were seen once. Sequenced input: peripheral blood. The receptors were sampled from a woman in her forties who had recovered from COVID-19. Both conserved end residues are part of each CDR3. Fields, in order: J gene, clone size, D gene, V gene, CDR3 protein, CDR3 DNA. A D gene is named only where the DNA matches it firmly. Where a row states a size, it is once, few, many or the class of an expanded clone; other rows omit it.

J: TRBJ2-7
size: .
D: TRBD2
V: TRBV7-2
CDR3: CASSPMGRELGYEQYF
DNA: TGTGCCAGCAGCCCAATGGGGCGGGAGTTGGGCTACGAGCAGTACTTC

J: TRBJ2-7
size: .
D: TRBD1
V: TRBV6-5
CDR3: CASSRTGGFPYEQYF
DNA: TGTGCCAGCAGCAGAACAGGGGGGTTTCCCTACGAGCAGTACTTC

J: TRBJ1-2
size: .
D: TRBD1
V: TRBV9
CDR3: CASSVEGAGYGYTF
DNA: TGTGCCAGCAGCGTAGAGGGGGCGGGCTATGGCTACACCTTC

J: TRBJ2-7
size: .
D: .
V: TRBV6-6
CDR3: CASSERTIEDLEQYF
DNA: TGTGCCAGCAGCGAGAGGACTATCGAGGACCTCGAGCAGTACTTC

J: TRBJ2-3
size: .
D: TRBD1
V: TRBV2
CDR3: CASRSLDRAWGDTQYF
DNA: TGTGCCAGCAGGTCACTAGACAGGGCTTGGGGAGATACGCAGTATTTT

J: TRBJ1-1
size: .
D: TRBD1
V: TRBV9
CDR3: CASSGGRGLGEAFF
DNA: TGTGCCAGCAGCGGCGGCAGGGGGCTGGGTGAAGCTTTCTTT

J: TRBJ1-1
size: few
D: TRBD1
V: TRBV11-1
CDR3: CASSPRDRGTEAFF
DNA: TGTGCCAGCAGCCCCCGGGACAGGGGCACTGAAGCTTTCTTT

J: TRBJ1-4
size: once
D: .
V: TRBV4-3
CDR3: CASSQDQSEILFF
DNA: TGCGCCAGCAGCCAAGATCAGTCTGAAATACTGTTTTTT

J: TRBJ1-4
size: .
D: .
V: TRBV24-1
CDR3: CATRPVKLFF
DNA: TGTGCCACGCGCCCGGTGAAACTGTTTTTT

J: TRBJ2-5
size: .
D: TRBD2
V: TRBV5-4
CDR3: CASSLGGLAGGQETQYF
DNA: TGTGCCAGCAGCTTGGGGGGACTAGCGGGAGGCCAAGAGACCCAGTACTTC

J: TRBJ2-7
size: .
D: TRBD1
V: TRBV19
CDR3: CASSIRRQGSRVHEQYF
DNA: TGTGCCAGTAGTATACGGAGACAGGGTTCGCGCGTCCACGAGCAGTACTTC

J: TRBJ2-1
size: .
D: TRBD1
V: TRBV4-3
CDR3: CASSPNRGRRTGEQFF
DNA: TGCGCCAGCAGCCCAAACAGGGGGCGCCGAACGGGTGAGCAGTTCTTC

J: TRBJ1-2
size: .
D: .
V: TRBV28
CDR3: CATGEETGTF
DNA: TGTGCCACCGGGGAGGAGACGGGGACCTTC

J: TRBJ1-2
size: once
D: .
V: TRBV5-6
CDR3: CASSLVAGGSGYTF
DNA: TGTGCCAGCAGCTTGGTGGCGGGGGGATCAGGCTACACCTTC

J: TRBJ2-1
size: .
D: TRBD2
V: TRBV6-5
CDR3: CASASPSGGYNEQFF
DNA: TGTGCCAGTGCCTCCCCTAGCGGGGGATACAATGAGCAGTTCTTC

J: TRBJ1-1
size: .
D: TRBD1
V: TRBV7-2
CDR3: CASNLQGANTEAFF
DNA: TGTGCCAGCAACTTACAGGGGGCCAACACTGAAGCTTTCTTT

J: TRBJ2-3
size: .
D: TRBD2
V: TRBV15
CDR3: CATSRGSRLAGGRDTQYF
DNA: TGTGCCACCAGCAGAGGGTCCCGACTAGCGGGAGGGAGAGATACGCAGTATTTT

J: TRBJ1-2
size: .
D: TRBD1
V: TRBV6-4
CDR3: CASTPGTGGSYTF
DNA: TGTGCCAGCACCCCCGGGACAGGGGGTAGCTACACCTTC

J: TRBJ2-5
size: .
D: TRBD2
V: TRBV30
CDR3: CAWSVRGGRETQYF
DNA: TGTGCCTGGAGTGTACGGGGGGGTCGGGAGACCCAGTACTTC

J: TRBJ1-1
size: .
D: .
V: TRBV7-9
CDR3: CASSLGIGDTEAFF
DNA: TGTGCCAGCAGCTTAGGTATAGGGGACACTGAAGCTTTCTTT